This T cell receptor (beta chain) was retrieved from a study of cytomegalovirus exposure and HLA in healthy donors. Study summary: Within an early data release were tens of millions of unique TCRs drawn from HLA-typed donors.

The PCR made use of 60 Vbeta and 13 Jbeta primers. TCRdb's table, derived via immunoSEQ multiplex PCR, lists solely in-frame clones and lacks some. The sample contains 100,000 or so clones, under 85% of which appear only once. General study results and limits: While the bulk of TCR sequences proved rare, some public TCRs turned up in many donors.

The germline V gene encodes CDR1 SGHTA and CDR2 FQGTGA. V gave up 6 bases and J gave up 3 bases, with 6 bases separating them. This CDR3 spans 12 amino acids. With regard to this clone: Its antigen is still unknown.

The chain links TRBV7-3 to TRBJ1-3; D unresolved. The sequence was collected from a man aged 30 to 45 in good health and CMV-seronegative. Sequencing was performed on PBMCs. This CDR3 reads CASSPDGNTIYF. The CDR3 DNA reads as TGTGCCAGCAGTCCAGATGGAAACACCATATATTTT. The variable domain in full, with the rest retrieved from reference TRBV7-3 and TRBJ1-3, is GAGVSQTPSNKVTEKGKYVELRCDPISGHTALYWYRQSLGQGPEFLIYFQGTGAADDSGLPNDRFFAVRPEGSVSTLKIQRTERGDSAVYLCASSPDGNTIYFGEGSWLTVV.